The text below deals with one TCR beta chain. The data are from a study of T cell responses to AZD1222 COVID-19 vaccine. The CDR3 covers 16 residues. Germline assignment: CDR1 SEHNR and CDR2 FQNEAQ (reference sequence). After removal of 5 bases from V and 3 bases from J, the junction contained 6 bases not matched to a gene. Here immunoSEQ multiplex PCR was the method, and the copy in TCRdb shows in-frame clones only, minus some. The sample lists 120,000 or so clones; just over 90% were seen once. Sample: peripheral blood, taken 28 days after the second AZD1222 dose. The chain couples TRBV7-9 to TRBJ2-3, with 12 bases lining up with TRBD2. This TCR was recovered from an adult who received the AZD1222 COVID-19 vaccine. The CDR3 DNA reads TGTGCCAGCAGCCCTCTAGCGGGGGGGCCGACAGATACGCAGTATTTT. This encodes CASSPLAGGPTDTQYF. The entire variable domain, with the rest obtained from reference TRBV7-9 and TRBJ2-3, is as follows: DTGVSQNPRHKITKRGQNVTFRCDPISEHNRLYWYRQTLGQGPEFLTYFQNEAQLEKSRLLSDRFSAERPKGSFSTLEIQRTEQGDSAMYLCASSPLAGGPTDTQYFGPGTRLTVL.